The clone carrying this TCR beta chain was counted a few times. Its specificity is not known. TCRdb reanalysed the reads using MiXCR and keeps one entry per CDR3 protein. Seen here are approximately 110,000 distinct CDR3 sequences, over 30% observed once, and the top ten hold under 70%. These data come from a study of T cell repertoires in cytomegalovirus infection. Study-level background: Both CMV infection and a matching HLA type were indicated by public TCR beta signatures.

Regarding the study as a whole: The study found HLA-C-restricted CMV-specific TCR beta clonotypes dominating the ex vivo response. Cumulated frequencies of public TCR beta families served to identify carriers of CMV plus the relevant HLA.

This CDR3 is built from 16 residues. V was pared by 0 bases and J by 6 bases, with 8 bases of the junction left unmatched. Germline V gene data show CDR1 as LNHDA and CDR2 as SQIVND (reference sequence). This receptor was taken from a human donor in good health (CMV status not recorded). Some clones in this sample may be carry-over from other donors' samples. The source material was CD8+ T cells from cultured PBMCs, sampled from culture after CMV antigen stimulation. The gene calls are TRBV19 and TRBJ2-4; TRBD2 matches at 7 bases. CDR3 sequence reads: CASSIDGGLGSNIQYF. The CDR3 DNA reads as TGTGCCAGTAGTATAGATGGCGGACTAGGTTCAAACATTCAGTACTTC.